One and the same sample provided the 14 T cell receptor beta chains below, sequenced in a study of T cells in narcolepsy. The data were produced by immunoSEQ multiplex PCR, yet TCRdb's version contains in-frame clones alone and is incomplete. The sample comprises around 25,000 clones, roughly 86% of which are singletons, and about 1.1% rests with the top ten. The sequencing input was memory (CD45RA-) CD4+ T cells from blood. These receptor sequences come from a human donor in good health.

CDR3 sequence: CAWGEGTGVDEQFF. For the CDR3, the DNA is TGTGCCTGGGGAGAGGGGACAGGGGTGGATGAGCAGTTCTTC. J is TRBJ2-1 and V is TRBV30; 10 nucleotides line up with TRBD1. Per germline, CDR1 GTSNPN and CDR2 SVGIG (reference sequence). V gave up 5 bases and J gave up 8 bases; unmatched junction bases: 9. This CDR3 has 14 residues.

The DNA of the CDR3 is TGTGCCAGCAGCTTCACCCGGGACAGCTCCTACAATGAGCAGTTCTTC. It codes for CASSFTRDSSYNEQFF. The chain joins TRBV12-1 to TRBJ2-1; the table's D gene call, TRBD1, was not cross checked with the DNA. TRBV12-1 counts as a pseudogene. This CDR3 has 16 residues.

A remark on this clone: The junction does not match germline at one end; this may be a read error. The chain uses TRBV7-7 and TRBJ1-4; 9 bases agree with TRBD1. This CDR3 has 13 residues. CDR1 SSHAT and CDR2 FNYEAQ come from the germline V gene (reference sequence). This CDR3 is CASSLKQGAQLFF. As DNA, the CDR3 is TGTGCTAGCAGCTTGAAACAGGGGGCGCAACTGTTTTTT. The entire variable domain, with the rest obtained from reference TRBV7-7 and TRBJ1-4, is as follows: GAGVSQSPRYKVTKRGQDVTLRCDPISSHATLYWYQQALGQGPEFLTYFNYEAQPDKSGLPSDRFSAERPEGSISTLTIQRTEQRDSAMYRCASSLKQGAQLFFGSGTQLSVL.

The rearrangement uses TRBV4-1 and TRBJ1-2; D is possibly TRBD1 (5 bases). From germline, CDR1 is MGHRA and CDR2 YSYEKL. The CDR3 is 17 residues long. Trimming took 1 base from V and 7 from J, leaving 22 bases between them. CDR3 in amino acids: CASSQAWAGAQSFGYTF. The CDR3 DNA is TGCGCCAGCAGCCAAGCGTGGGCCGGGGCCCAATCCTTTGGCTACACCTTC.

Written as DNA, the CDR3 is TGTGCTAGTGGTTTAAGGGCAGCGGGGGAAAAACTGTTTTTT. Its translation is CASGLRAAGEKLFF. The gene calls are TRBV12-5 and TRBJ1-4; D uncertain. The germline V gene encodes CDR1 LGHNT and CDR2 FRNRAP. The CDR3 runs to 14 residues. V lost 3 bases and J lost 8, with 13 bases in between.

V gene TRBV10-3 combines with J gene TRBJ2-3, with D unresolved. Trimming removed 2 bases from V and 6 bases from J, with 9 bases in between. The CDR3 is 13 amino acids. Germline values: CDR1 ENHRY, CDR2 SYGVKD. CDR3 DNA: TGTGCCATCAGTGAGCCGGCAGCGGATACGCAGTATTTT. Translating gives CAISEPAADTQYF.

J is TRBJ2-7 and V is TRBV5-6; 8 nucleotides match TRBD2. Looked up from germline, CDR1 is SGHDT and CDR2 is YYEEEE. V lost 4 bases, J lost 3 bases, and 3 bases stayed unmatched. This CDR3 has 13 residues. The CDR3 sequence: CASSPGGVYEQYF. CDR3 coding DNA: TGTGCCAGCAGCCCGGGGGGGGTCTACGAGCAGTACTTC.

The genes are TRBV29-1 and TRBJ1-2; tentative D call: TRBD1 (5 bases). There are 14 residues in the CDR3. Trimming took 7 bases from V and 4 from J, leaving 19 bases between them. In germline, CDR1 is SQVTM, CDR2 ANQGSEA. The CDR3 coding sequence is TGCAGCGCCAGCAGCGACATGGGGCCCTATGGCTACACCTTC. The encoded protein is CSASSDMGPYGYTF. The complete variable domain, with remaining parts taken from reference TRBV29-1 and TRBJ1-2, reads SAVISQKPSRDICQRGTSLTIQCQVDSQVTMMFWYRQQPGQSLTLIATANQGSEATYESGFVIDKFPISRPNLTFSTLTVSNMSPEDSSIYLCSASSDMGPYGYTFGSGTRLTVV.

This chain links TRBV5-1 with TRBJ2-1; 13 bases fit TRBD2. The CDR3 is 16 residues long. The germline V gene encodes CDR1 SGHRS and CDR2 YFSETQ. Unmatched junction bases numbered 8, after V lost 4 bases and J lost 7 bases. CDR3 DNA sequence: TGCGCCAGCAGCACTAGCGGGAGGGCCCCTGGGAATGAGCAGTTCTTC. Protein: CASSTSGRAPGNEQFF.

The chain links TRBV12-5 to TRBJ2-7; D not resolved. CDR3 length: 12 residues. Germline CDR1 is LGHNT and CDR2 is FRNRAP. Trimming took off 2 bases at V and 2 bases at J, with 4 bases between the two ends. The CDR3 nucleotides read TGTGCTAGTGGTTTGTCCGCCTACGAGCAGTACTTC. As protein: CASGLSAYEQYF.

V usage is TRBV5-4 and J usage is TRBJ2-2; TRBD2 matches 10 bases. There are 16 residues in the CDR3. Trimming at V came to 5 bases and at J to 6 bases, leaving 10 bases not matched to a gene. In germline, CDR1 is SGHNT, CDR2 YYREEE (reference sequence). The CDR3 is CASSNAGLASSGELFF. DNA of the CDR3: TGTGCCAGCAGTAACGCGGGACTAGCGAGCTCCGGGGAGCTGTTTTTT.

The chain links TRBV28 to TRBJ1-2, with a tentative D call TRBD1 (5 bases). Germline V lookup: CDR1 MDHEN, CDR2 SYDVKM. V lost 4 bases and J lost 2, with 11 bases in between. The CDR3 spans 14 residues. The CDR3 DNA reads as TGTGCCAGCAGTTCCACCGGGGGGAACTATGGCTACACCTTC. Translated: CASSSTGGNYGYTF.

This chain links TRBV28 with TRBJ2-1; 8 bases match TRBD2. The junction had 5 bases not matched to a gene; V was cut back by 10 bases and J by 0 bases. The CDR3 runs 14 residues. From germline, CDR1 is MDHEN and CDR2 SYDVKM. CDR3 DNA: TGTGCCACGGGGACTAGGAGCTCCTACAATGAGCAGTTCTTC. It encodes CATGTRSSYNEQFF.

The chain is built from TRBV7-9 and TRBJ2-3; D call uncertain. V lost 5 bases and J lost 0, with 9 bases in between. This CDR3 is built from 14 residues. Germline V gene sequence: CDR1 SEHNR, CDR2 FQNEAQ (reference sequence). In DNA form, the CDR3 reads TGTGCCAGCAGCCGGGCTACTAGCACAGATACGCAGTATTTT. Its translation: CASSRATSTDTQYF.